This T cell receptor beta chain was profiled in a study of T cells in Graves' hyperthyroidism and ophthalmopathy. CDR3 length: 13 residues. Germline loops: CDR1 SGHAT, CDR2 FQNNGV. The J segment lost 7 bases and the V segment lost 6 bases, leaving 3 bases of the junction unmatched. Study-wide points: Stable hyperthyroidism was told apart from ophthalmopathy by a model built on 13 V-J features.

Amplified TCR beta CDR3 regions derived from RNA transcripts. HTBI primers drove first-round RT-PCR of the TCR CDR3. TCRdb passed the multiplex PCR reads through MiXCR, listing each CDR3 protein once. The table has around 500,000 distinct CDR3 sequences, around 15% seen once. Lactation, pregnancy, other autoimmune disease or uncontrolled infection excluded patients. Clinical symptoms, serum thyroxine and TRAb, thyroid ultrasound and orbital computed tomography together formed the diagnostic basis. In this sample, this clonotype turned up many times. The antigen remains undetermined. The sequencing sample was made of blood. The sequence came from a woman younger than 35 with Graves' hyperthyroidism. V gene TRBV11-2 combines with J gene TRBJ2-1; 10 nucleotides match TRBD2. The DNA for the CDR3 is TGTGCCAGCAGAGCGACTAGCGGGAATGAGCAGTTCTTC. Translating it yields CASRATSGNEQFF. Based on the CDR3 plus reference TRBV11-2 and TRBJ2-1, the full variable domain is EAGVAQSPRYKIIEKRQSVAFWCNPISGHATLYWYQQILGQGPKLLIQFQNNGVVDDSQLPKDRFSAERLKGVDSTLKIQPAKLEDSAVYLCASRATSGNEQFFGPGTRLTVL.